A selection of T cell receptor beta chains follows, all from one sample in a study of T cell responses to AZD1222 COVID-19 vaccine. Data came from immunoSEQ multiplex PCR; TCRdb stores just in-frame clones and leaves some out. The repertoire includes over 45,000 clones, approximately 83% of them detected once, and about 15% sits in the top ten. Sequencing used peripheral blood, obtained on day 0 of AZD1222 vaccination. The receptor set was obtained from an adult in good health. Both conserved end residues are part of each CDR3. A D gene is named only where the DNA matches it firmly. Only some rows state a clone size, as once, few, many or a class for expanded clones.

TRBD1,TRBJ1-4,NA,TRBV15,CATSRPGQGGEKLFF,TGTGCCACCAGCAGGCCGGGACAGGGCGGCGAAAAACTGTTTTTT
TRBD1,TRBJ2-1,NA,TRBV28,CASRGDRGTYNEQFF,TGTGCCAGCAGGGGGGACAGGGGTACCTACAATGAGCAGTTCTTC
NA,TRBJ1-5,NA,TRBV2,CASSDSLGAPILGNQPQHF,TGTGCCAGCAGTGATAGCCTTGGGGCCCCTATCTTAGGCAATCAGCCCCAGCATTTT
TRBD1,TRBJ2-5,NA,TRBV28,CASSLRDRASGETQYF,TGTGCCAGCAGTCTGAGGGACAGGGCATCGGGGGAGACCCAGTACTTC
NA,TRBJ2-1,NA,TRBV12-3/TRBV12-4,CATSFGGGDEQFF,TGTGCCACCAGTTTCGGGGGAGGTGACGAGCAGTTCTTC
NA,TRBJ2-5,NA,TRBV12-5,CASGSGTHTQETQYF,TGTGCTAGTGGTTCAGGGACACACACCCAAGAGACCCAGTACTTC
NA,TRBJ2-4,NA,TRBV29-1,CSVVPGDGNIQYF,TGCAGCGTTGTTCCGGGGGATGGAAACATTCAGTACTTC
NA,TRBJ1-2,NA,TRBV10-1,CASSDRGQYGYTF,TGCGCCAGCAGTGATCGGGGGCAATATGGCTACACCTTC
NA,TRBJ1-2,once,TRBV28,CASSREERGYTF,TGTGCCAGCAGTCGTGAGGAACGTGGCTACACCTTC
NA,TRBJ2-7,NA,TRBV5-4,CASSLNSRETNSYEQYF,TGTGCCAGCAGCTTGAACTCCAGGGAAACCAACTCCTACGAGCAGTACTTC
NA,TRBJ2-1,NA,TRBV5-6,CASRHGTSSYNEQFF,TGTGCCAGCAGGCACGGGACATCTTCCTACAATGAGCAGTTCTTC
NA,TRBJ1-2,NA,TRBV6-5,CASSPVGGPTYGYTF,TGTGCCAGCAGTCCGGTTGGGGGACCCACTTATGGCTACACCTTC
TRBD2,TRBJ2-7,NA,TRBV7-2,CASRATSNYEQYF,TGTGCCAGCAGGGCGACTAGCAACTACGAGCAGTACTTC
NA,TRBJ1-1,NA,TRBV2,CASSSGWNTEAFF,TGTGCCAGCAGTTCTGGGTGGAACACTGAAGCTTTCTTT
NA,TRBJ1-2,NA,TRBV28,CASIPATTGGYTF,TGTGCCAGCATCCCAGCTACGACAGGTGGCTACACCTTC
NA,TRBJ1-6,NA,TRBV5-5,CASRGSFFDNSPLHF,TGTGCCAGCAGGGGGAGTTTTTTCGATAATTCACCCCTCCACTTT
NA,TRBJ1-5,NA,TRBV2,CASSEVAELQPQHF,TGTGCCAGCAGTGAAGTGGCAGAACTTCAGCCCCAGCATTTT
TRBD1,TRBJ2-5,few,TRBV24-1,CATSDRDRTQETQYF,TGTGCCACCAGTGATCGGGACAGAACCCAAGAGACCCAGTACTTC
TRBD1,TRBJ1-1,few,TRBV7-9,CASSHPDRGDLTEAFF,TGTGCCAGCAGTCATCCCGACAGGGGCGACCTCACTGAAGCTTTCTTT
NA,TRBJ1-5,NA,TRBV30,CAWTTKSGTNQPQHF,TGTGCCTGGACCACGAAATCAGGGACGAATCAGCCCCAGCATTTT
TRBD1,TRBJ1-2,NA,TRBV7-9,CASSFRDREYGYTF,TGTGCCAGCAGCTTCCGGGACAGGGAATATGGCTACACCTTC
NA,TRBJ2-7,few,TRBV6-1,CASSENGLSVPKQYF,TGTGCCAGCAGTGAAAACGGACTTTCGGTCCCCAAGCAGTACTTC
NA,TRBJ2-7,NA,TRBV12-3/TRBV12-4,CASSNDGPYEQYF,TGTGCCAGCAGTAATGACGGTCCCTACGAGCAGTACTTC
NA,TRBJ1-2,NA,TRBV4-1,CASSLNRVVHYGYTF,TGCGCCAGCAGCCTAAACAGGGTAGTACACTATGGCTACACCTTC
NA,TRBJ2-2,NA,TRBV10-3,CAISDPSTENTGELFF,TGTGCCATCAGTGATCCGTCGACAGAGAACACCGGGGAGCTGTTTTTT
NA,TRBJ2-2,NA,TRBV6-5,CASSQTSGNTGELFF,TGTGCCAGCAGTCAAACTTCAGGGAACACCGGGGAGCTGTTTTTT
NA,TRBJ1-3,NA,TRBV9,CASKPSSGNTIYF,TGTGCCAGCAAACCCTCTTCGGGAAACACCATATATTTT
NA,TRBJ2-3,NA,TRBV4-1,CASSRTESTLDTQYF,TGCGCCAGCAGCCGGACAGAGAGTACACTAGATACGCAGTATTTT